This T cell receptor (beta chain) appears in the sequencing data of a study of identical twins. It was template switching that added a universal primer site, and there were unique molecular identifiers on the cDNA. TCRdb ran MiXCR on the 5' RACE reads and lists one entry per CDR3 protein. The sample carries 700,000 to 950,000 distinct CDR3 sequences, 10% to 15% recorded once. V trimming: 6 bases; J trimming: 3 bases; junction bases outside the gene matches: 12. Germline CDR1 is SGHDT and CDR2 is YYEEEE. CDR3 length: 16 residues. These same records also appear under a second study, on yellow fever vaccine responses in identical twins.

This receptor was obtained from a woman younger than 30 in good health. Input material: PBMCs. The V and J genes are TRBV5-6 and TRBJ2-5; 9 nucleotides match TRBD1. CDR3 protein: CASNEGTGGAEETQYF. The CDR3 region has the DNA TGTGCCAGCAATGAAGGAACAGGGGGCGCGGAAGAGACCCAGTACTTC. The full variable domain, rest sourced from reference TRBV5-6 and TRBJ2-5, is DAGVTQSPTHLIKTRGQQVTLRCSPKSGHDTVSWYQQALGQGPQFIFQYYEEEERQRGNFPDRFSGHQFPNYSSELNVNALLLGDSALYLCASNEGTGGAEETQYFGPGTRLLVL.